Listed here is a single T cell receptor beta chain. The antigen is unknown. The sample belongs to a study of cytomegalovirus exposure and HLA in healthy donors. Study outcomes and limitations: Reportedly, cytomegalovirus status was diagnosed with high sensitivity and specificity.

PCR employed 60 Vbeta and 13 Jbeta primers. Clones were read by immunoSEQ multiplex PCR, and TCRdb kept only the in-frame ones, dropping some. The sample carries around 100,000 clones, approximately 70% recorded once. V trimming: 6 bases; J trimming: 6 bases; junction bases outside the gene matches: 9. The CDR3 covers 14 residues. Germline V gene sequence: CDR1 LNHDA, CDR2 SQIVND (reference sequence). Input material: PBMCs. The rearrangement uses TRBV19 and TRBJ2-7, with 9 nucleotides matching TRBD2. The receptor's source is a young man in good health and CMV-seropositive. Here the CDR3 DNA reads TGTGCCAGTAGCTTCCCGGGACTAGCTGTCGAGCAGTACTTC. Translating it yields CASSFPGLAVEQYF. The whole variable domain, filled in from reference TRBV19 and TRBJ2-7, reads DGGITQSPKYLFRKEGQNVTLSCEQNLNHDAMYWYRQDPGQGLRLIYYSQIVNDFQKGDIAEGYSVSREKKESFPLTVTSAQKNPTAFYLCASSFPGLAVEQYFGPGTRLTVT.